The text below deals with one T cell receptor beta chain. No antigen is known for it. This entry is derived from a study of CD8+ T cells in alopecia areata. General study points: An increase in clonality over normal scalp was evident in lesional scalp, especially alopecia totalis/universalis. In patients, TCRs were shared less clearly than in mice, and HLA may possibly be involved.

Collected material from alopecia areata patients comprised lesional scalp punch biopsies and peripheral blood. CDR1 is DFQATT, CDR2 SNEGSKA, per germline (reference sequence). Trimming removed 4 bases from V and 4 bases from J, with 8 bases in between. This CDR3 region has 11 residues. cDNA serving as the sequencing template came from extracted, reverse transcribed RNA. Assay used: immunoSEQ multiplex PCR; TCRdb lists only in-frame clones, some missing. The data hold 100,000 to 150,000 clones, with 47% observed a single time. Sequenced sample: NKG2D-low CD8+ T cells sorted from blood. This clonotype was sampled from a human donor with alopecia areata. The chain carries TRBV20-1 and TRBJ2-7, with unresolved D. The CDR3 sequence: CSAMLGYEQYF. Here the CDR3 DNA reads TGCAGTGCTATGTTGGGGTACGAGCAGTACTTC.